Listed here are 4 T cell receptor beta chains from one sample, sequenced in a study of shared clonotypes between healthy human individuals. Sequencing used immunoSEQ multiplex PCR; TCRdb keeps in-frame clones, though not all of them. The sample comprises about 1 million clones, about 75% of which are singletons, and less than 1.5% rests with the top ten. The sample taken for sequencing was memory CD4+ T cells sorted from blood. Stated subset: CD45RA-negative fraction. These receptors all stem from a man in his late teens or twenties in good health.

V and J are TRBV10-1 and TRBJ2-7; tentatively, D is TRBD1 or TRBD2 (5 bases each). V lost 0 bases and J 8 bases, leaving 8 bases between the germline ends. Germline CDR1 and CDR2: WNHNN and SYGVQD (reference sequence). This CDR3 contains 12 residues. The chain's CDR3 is CASSESRGQQYF. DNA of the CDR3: TGCGCCAGCAGTGAGTCACGGGGCCAGCAGTACTTC.

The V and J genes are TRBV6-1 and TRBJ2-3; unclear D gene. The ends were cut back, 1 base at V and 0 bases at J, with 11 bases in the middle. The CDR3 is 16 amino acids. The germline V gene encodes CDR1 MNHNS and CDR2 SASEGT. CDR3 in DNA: TGTGCCAGCAGTGAAGTACTTGGTGGGAGCACAGATACGCAGTATTTT. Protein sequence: CASSEVLGGSTDTQYF.

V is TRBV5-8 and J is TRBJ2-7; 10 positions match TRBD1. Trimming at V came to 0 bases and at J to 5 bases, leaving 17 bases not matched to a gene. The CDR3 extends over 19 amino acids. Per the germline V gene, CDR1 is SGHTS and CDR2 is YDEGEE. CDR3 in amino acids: CASSLADRGRGEPNHEQYF. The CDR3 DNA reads TGTGCCAGCAGCTTGGCAGACAGGGGGCGCGGCGAACCGAACCACGAGCAGTACTTC.

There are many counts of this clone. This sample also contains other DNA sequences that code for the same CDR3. The chain's CDR3 is CASSLVWSYEQYF. Here the CDR3 DNA reads TGTGCCAGCAGCTTAGTTTGGTCTTACGAGCAGTACTTC. This chain uses TRBV7-9 with TRBJ2-7; D not certain. The CDR3 is 13 residues long. Germline CDR1 SEHNR, CDR2 FQNEAQ (reference sequence). Trimming took 1 base from V and 4 from J, leaving 8 bases between them.